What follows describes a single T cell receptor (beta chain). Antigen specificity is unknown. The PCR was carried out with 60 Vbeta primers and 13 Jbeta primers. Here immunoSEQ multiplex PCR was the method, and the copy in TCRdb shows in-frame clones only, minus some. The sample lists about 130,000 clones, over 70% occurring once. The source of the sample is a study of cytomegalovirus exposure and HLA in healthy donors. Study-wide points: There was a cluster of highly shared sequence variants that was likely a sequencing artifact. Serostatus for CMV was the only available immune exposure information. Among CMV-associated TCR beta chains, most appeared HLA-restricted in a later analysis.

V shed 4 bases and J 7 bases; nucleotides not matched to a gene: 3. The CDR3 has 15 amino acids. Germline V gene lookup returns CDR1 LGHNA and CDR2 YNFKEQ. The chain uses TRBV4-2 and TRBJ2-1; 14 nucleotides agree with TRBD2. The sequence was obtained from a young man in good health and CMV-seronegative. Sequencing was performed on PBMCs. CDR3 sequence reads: CASSRGTSGRNEQFF. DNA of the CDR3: TGTGCCAGCAGCCGAGGGACTAGCGGGAGAAATGAGCAGTTCTTC.